This is a list of T cell receptor beta chains from one sample in a study of tumour-infiltrating T cells in Burkitt lymphoma. Profiled with immunoSEQ multiplex PCR; TCRdb holds only in-frame clones, not every one. Found here are more than 45,000 clones, around 30% of them singletons; the top ten hold 2.5% to 3.5%. Sequenced material: tumor tissue. These receptors originate from a human donor with Burkitt lymphoma. The CDR3 runs from the conserved cysteine through the conserved F or W. D genes are given only for firm matches. The size of a clone is reported for some rows only, either as once, few or many, or as a class for expanded clones.

len: 14; j_gene: TRBJ1-2; abundance: once; d_gene: NA; v_gene: TRBV7-9; CDR3aa: CASSPFRDNYGYTF; CDR3nt: TGTGCCAGCAGCCCCTTTAGGGACAACTATGGCTACACCTTC
len: 14; j_gene: TRBJ2-3; abundance: NA; d_gene: NA; v_gene: TRBV13; CDR3aa: CASSSGPNQDTQYF; CDR3nt: TGTGCCAGCAGCTCGGGCCCAAACCAGGATACGCAGTATTTT
len: 19; j_gene: TRBJ2-1; abundance: few; d_gene: NA; v_gene: TRBV28; CDR3aa: CASSFQGPTKIYSYNEQFF; CDR3nt: TGTGCCAGCAGTTTTCAGGGACCCACAAAGATTTACTCCTACAATGAGCAGTTCTTC
len: 14; j_gene: TRBJ2-7; abundance: NA; d_gene: TRBD1; v_gene: TRBV2; CDR3aa: CASSALGTGAEQYF; CDR3nt: TGTGCCAGCAGTGCTTTAGGGACAGGGGCCGAGCAGTACTTC
len: 15; j_gene: TRBJ2-7; abundance: NA; d_gene: NA; v_gene: TRBV6-1; CDR3aa: CASLGGAGGSYEQYF; CDR3nt: TGTGCCAGCCTTGGGGGGGCAGGGGGAAGCTACGAGCAGTACTTC
len: 12; j_gene: TRBJ2-7; abundance: NA; d_gene: NA; v_gene: TRBV7-8; CDR3aa: CASSLEGFEQYF; CDR3nt: TGTGCCAGCAGCTTAGAAGGGTTCGAGCAGTACTTC
len: 14; j_gene: TRBJ2-1; abundance: NA; d_gene: TRBD2; v_gene: TRBV9; CDR3aa: CASSGRGGYNEQFF; CDR3nt: TGTGCCAGCAGCGGCCGCGGGGGTTACAATGAGCAGTTCTTC
len: 14; j_gene: TRBJ1-2; abundance: NA; d_gene: TRBD1; v_gene: TRBV15; CDR3aa: CATSRDPGGYGYTF; CDR3nt: TGTGCCACCAGCAGAGATCCAGGGGGCTATGGCTACACCTTC
len: 13; j_gene: TRBJ2-4; abundance: few; d_gene: NA; v_gene: TRBV5-4; CDR3aa: CASSLGFGNIQYF; CDR3nt: TGTGCCAGCAGCTTGGGGTTTGGCAACATTCAGTACTTC
len: 16; j_gene: TRBJ1-2; abundance: few; d_gene: TRBD1; v_gene: TRBV2; CDR3aa: CASNMVATGSGYGYTF; CDR3nt: TGTGCCAGCAATATGGTCGCGACAGGGTCTGGCTATGGCTACACCTTC
len: 14; j_gene: TRBJ2-3; abundance: NA; d_gene: NA; v_gene: TRBV5-1; CDR3aa: CASSPQGSTDTQYF; CDR3nt: TGCGCCAGCAGCCCACAAGGGAGCACAGATACGCAGTATTTT
len: 14; j_gene: TRBJ2-7; abundance: NA; d_gene: NA; v_gene: TRBV5-5; CDR3aa: CASSTIGGPYEQYF; CDR3nt: TGTGCCAGCAGCACCATCGGGGGGCCCTACGAGCAGTACTTC
len: 10; j_gene: TRBJ1-2; abundance: few; d_gene: NA; v_gene: TRBV20-1; CDR3aa: CSAGTYGYTF; CDR3nt: TGCAGTGCCGGGACCTATGGCTACACCTTC
len: 14; j_gene: TRBJ2-3; abundance: NA; d_gene: TRBD1; v_gene: TRBV5-1; CDR3aa: CASSRDRTSDTQYF; CDR3nt: TGCGCCAGCAGCCGGGACAGAACTTCAGATACGCAGTATTTT
len: 14; j_gene: TRBJ1-2; abundance: NA; d_gene: TRBD1; v_gene: TRBV18; CDR3aa: CASSPLDRDYGYTF; CDR3nt: TGTGCCAGCTCACCACTCGACAGGGACTATGGCTACACCTTC
len: 14; j_gene: TRBJ1-3; abundance: few; d_gene: TRBD1; v_gene: TRBV5-1; CDR3aa: CASSPGTGGNTIYF; CDR3nt: TGCGCCAGCAGCCCGGGGACAGGGGGAAACACCATATATTTT
len: 13; j_gene: TRBJ2-1; abundance: NA; d_gene: NA; v_gene: TRBV7-2; CDR3aa: CASSPGSYNEQFF; CDR3nt: TGTGCCAGCAGCCCGGGCTCTTACAATGAGCAGTTCTTC
len: 14; j_gene: TRBJ1-6; abundance: NA; d_gene: NA; v_gene: TRBV5-5; CDR3aa: CASSLGGLGSPLHF; CDR3nt: TGTGCCAGCAGCTTGGGGGGGCTGGGGTCACCCCTCCACTTT
len: 16; j_gene: TRBJ2-2; abundance: NA; d_gene: NA; v_gene: TRBV5-1; CDR3aa: CASEIGWTANTGELFF; CDR3nt: TGCGCCAGCGAGATAGGCTGGACAGCAAACACCGGGGAGCTGTTTTTT
len: 13; j_gene: TRBJ2-5; abundance: NA; d_gene: NA; v_gene: TRBV27; CDR3aa: CASSLSHTETQYF; CDR3nt: TGTGCCAGCAGTTTATCCCACACTGAGACCCAGTACTTC
len: 15; j_gene: TRBJ2-3; abundance: few; d_gene: TRBD1; v_gene: TRBV30; CDR3aa: CAWSTGQGGLDTQYF; CDR3nt: TGTGCCTGGAGTACGGGACAGGGGGGTCTCGATACGCAGTATTTT
len: 14; j_gene: TRBJ2-2; abundance: NA; d_gene: NA; v_gene: TRBV5-1; CDR3aa: CASSFSRENRELFF; CDR3nt: TGCGCCAGCAGCTTTAGCAGGGAGAACCGGGAGCTGTTTTTT
len: 14; j_gene: TRBJ1-6; abundance: NA; d_gene: NA; v_gene: TRBV18; CDR3aa: CASSPQGSISPLHF; CDR3nt: TGTGCCAGCTCACCCCAGGGTAGCATTTCACCCCTCCACTTT
len: 13; j_gene: TRBJ2-3; abundance: NA; d_gene: TRBD2; v_gene: TRBV29-1; CDR3aa: CSVTSGGTDTQYF; CDR3nt: TGCAGCGTTACTAGCGGGGGGACAGATACGCAGTATTTT
len: 14; j_gene: TRBJ2-2; abundance: NA; d_gene: NA; v_gene: TRBV27; CDR3aa: CASSWGPNTGELFF; CDR3nt: TGTGCCAGCAGTTGGGGTCCGAACACCGGGGAGCTGTTTTTT
len: 18; j_gene: TRBJ1-4; abundance: NA; d_gene: NA; v_gene: TRBV19; CDR3aa: CASSMIFGDSTTNEKLFF; CDR3nt: TGTGCCAGTAGTATGATTTTCGGGGATTCTACAACTAATGAAAAACTGTTTTTT
len: 14; j_gene: TRBJ1-1; abundance: NA; d_gene: NA; v_gene: TRBV25-1; CDR3aa: CASSEYGRVAEAFF; CDR3nt: TGTGCCAGCAGTGAATATGGCAGGGTTGCTGAAGCTTTCTTT
len: 15; j_gene: TRBJ2-1; abundance: NA; d_gene: TRBD2; v_gene: TRBV25-1; CDR3aa: CASCLGLAGFNEQFF; CDR3nt: TGTGCCAGCTGCCTCGGACTAGCGGGGTTCAATGAGCAGTTCTTC
len: 13; j_gene: TRBJ1-3; abundance: few; d_gene: NA; v_gene: TRBV14; CDR3aa: CASSTIWANTIYF; CDR3nt: TGTGCCAGCAGCACCATCTGGGCAAACACCATATATTTT
len: 15; j_gene: TRBJ2-3; abundance: NA; d_gene: TRBD1; v_gene: TRBV7-2; CDR3aa: CASSTRQGAIDTQYF; CDR3nt: TGTGCCAGCAGCACCAGACAGGGGGCGATAGATACGCAGTATTTT
len: 13; j_gene: TRBJ2-1; abundance: NA; d_gene: NA; v_gene: TRBV27; CDR3aa: CASSPRPPNEQFF; CDR3nt: TGTGCCAGCAGTCCCCGACCCCCCAATGAGCAGTTCTTC